What follows are 32 T cell receptor beta chains derived from one specimen sequenced in a study of blood T cell repertoires in COVID-19. The method was immunoSEQ multiplex PCR; TCRdb's version includes in-frame clones alone and lacks a portion of them. Here the sample spans approximately 270,000 clones, 86% being singletons. Material: peripheral blood. These receptors were taken from a man aged 40-55 years with active or convalescent COVID-19.

This clone was seen only once. The V gene is TRBV6-5, the J gene TRBJ2-2, with TRBD1 identical over 7 bases. The V and J ends lost 7 bases and 6 bases, in that order; junction bases with no gene match: 5. The CDR3 extends over 13 amino acids. The germline CDR1 and CDR2 sequences are MNHEY and SVGAGI. DNA of the CDR3: TGTGCCAGCATGAGACAGGGATCCGGGGAGCTGTTTTTT. Translated, it gives CASMRQGSGELFF.

V and J are TRBV19 and TRBJ1-5, with D unclear. The CDR3 is 12 residues long. Germline V gives CDR1 LNHDA, CDR2 SQIVND (reference sequence). V was trimmed by 7 bases and J by 4 bases, leaving 8 bases between them. The CDR3 loop is CASTLGNQPQHF. The DNA for the CDR3 is TGTGCCAGTACCCTCGGGAATCAGCCCCAGCATTTT. Based on the CDR3 plus reference TRBV19 and TRBJ1-5, the full variable domain is DGGITQSPKYLFRKEGQNVTLSCEQNLNHDAMYWYRQDPGQGLRLIYYSQIVNDFQKGDIAEGYSVSREKKESFPLTVTSAQKNPTAFYLCASTLGNQPQHFGDGTRLSIL.

This clone was observed a handful of times. This chain joins TRBV30 and TRBJ1-3; 10 bases are a match to TRBD1. The CDR3 loop spans 13 amino acids. J gave up 7 bases and V 5 bases, and 5 bases lay outside the gene matches. The germline gives CDR1 GTSNPN, CDR2 SVGIG (reference sequence). CDR3 residues: CAWGSDRGNTIYF. The CDR3 DNA follows: TGTGCCTGGGGGTCGGACAGGGGGAACACCATATATTTT.

The V and J genes are TRBV24-1 and TRBJ1-2; 10 nucleotides line up with TRBD1. J gave up 5 bases and V 2 bases, and 7 bases lay outside the gene matches. CDR3 length equals 16 residues. In germline, CDR1 is KGHDR, CDR2 SFDVKD. CDR3 amino acids: CATSDSPGTGEYGYTF. The CDR3 DNA reads as TGTGCCACCAGTGATTCGCCCGGGACAGGGGAATATGGCTACACCTTC.

This chain connects TRBV5-1 to TRBJ2-6; weak D call: TRBD1 (6 bases). The CDR3 contains 15 residues. Between the trimmed V and J ends, which lost 7 bases and 4 bases, there was a span of 15 bases. Germline CDR1 SGHRS, CDR2 YFSETQ. For the CDR3, the DNA is TGCGCCAGCGGACAGTTCAGGACAGGGGCCAACGTCCTGACTTTC. Protein sequence: CASGQFRTGANVLTF.

The chain recombines TRBV5-6 with TRBJ1-4; D not certain. CDR3 length equals 13 residues. The germline V and J ends were trimmed by 5 bases and 10 bases, with 15 bases remaining between them. CDR1 is SGHDT, CDR2 YYEEEE, per germline. CDR3 in amino acids: CASSFDARGKLFF. In DNA form, the CDR3 reads TGTGCCAGCAGTTTTGACGCCCGAGGAAAACTGTTTTTT. Supplemented by reference TRBV5-6 and TRBJ1-4, the full variable domain reads DAGVTQSPTHLIKTRGQQVTLRCSPKSGHDTVSWYQQALGQGPQFIFQYYEEEERQRGNFPDRFSGHQFPNYSSELNVNALLLGDSALYLCASSFDARGKLFFGSGTQLSVL.

About this clone itself: The sample carries other DNA sequences with the same CDR3. The V gene is TRBV6-5, the J gene TRBJ1-5; 7 bases map to TRBD1. The CDR3 runs 14 residues. V lost 6 bases, J lost 3 bases, and 5 bases stayed unmatched. CDR1 is MNHEY, CDR2 SVGAGI, per germline. The CDR3, as DNA: TGTGCCAGCAGACCGGGACAGTCCAATCAGCCCCAGCATTTT. This gives the protein CASRPGQSNQPQHF.

The chain couples TRBV18 to TRBJ1-1; D is ambiguous. The CDR3 sequence is 14 residues long. V was clipped by 6 bases and J by 5 bases, with 16 bases between them. Germline V gives CDR1 KGHSH, CDR2 LQKENI. CDR3 nucleotide sequence: TGTGCCAGCTCTGCTGCGTCTGGGAGAACTGAAGCTTTCTTT. The encoded protein is CASSAASGRTEAFF.

The chain combines TRBV18 with TRBJ2-6; 8 bases align to TRBD1. The CDR3 covers 16 residues. The V gene's germline CDR1 is KGHSH and CDR2 LQKENI. V was pared by 2 bases and J by 0 bases, with 0 bases of the junction left unmatched. The CDR3 nucleotides are TGTGCCAGCTCACCAGACAGGGGCTCTGGGGCCAACGTCCTGACTTTC. This gives the protein CASSPDRGSGANVLTF.

V usage is TRBV5-6 and J usage is TRBJ1-6; TRBD1 might be the D (6 bases). Germline-derived CDR1 and CDR2 are SGHDT and YYEEEE. Trimming shortened V by 0 bases and J by 2 bases, and 9 bases separated the two germline ends. This CDR3 is 16 amino acids long. The CDR3 loop reads CASSLARGTYNSPLHF. DNA of the CDR3: TGTGCCAGCAGCTTGGCCAGGGGTACCTATAATTCACCCCTCCACTTT.

The chain couples TRBV6-1 to TRBJ2-7; 9 nucleotides align to TRBD1. CDR1 and CDR2 from the germline V gene are MNHNS and SASEGT. Trimming removed 3 bases from V and 3 bases from J; junction bases left unmatched: 9. The CDR3 is 16 residues long. The CDR3 sequence is CASSDAGTGNLYEQYF. The CDR3 DNA sequence: TGTGCCAGCAGTGACGCCGGGACAGGGAATCTCTACGAGCAGTACTTC.

The V call is TRBV29-1, the J call TRBJ1-2; D is undetermined. The germline V gene encodes CDR1 SQVTM and CDR2 ANQGSEA. Trimming shortened V by 1 base and J by 0 bases, and 12 bases separated the two germline ends. The CDR3 consists of 15 residues. CDR3 DNA: TGCAGCGTTGAAGGGGAGAGTTTAGCTAACTATGGCTACACCTTC. It yields the protein CSVEGESLANYGYTF.

Here the CDR3 DNA reads TGTGCCAGCAGTGAGAGGACTAGCGGCACAGATACGCAGTATTTT. It is translated as CASSERTSGTDTQYF. This chain uses TRBV6-4 with TRBJ2-3, with 9 bases matching TRBD2. This CDR3 contains 15 residues. The V gene end was trimmed by 3 bases and the J gene end by 1 base; junction bases not matched to a gene: 2. Germline V lookup: CDR1 MRHNA, CDR2 SNTAGT.

The table lists this clone with a count of one. This rearrangement joins TRBV6-2 or TRBV6-3 to TRBJ2-7; D gene uncertain. Between the trimmed V and J ends, which lost 3 bases and 10 bases, there was a span of 13 bases. The germline CDR1 and CDR2 sequences are MNHEY and SVGEGT. The CDR3 is 12 residues long. As DNA, the CDR3 is TGTGCCAGCAGTTATACGTCTGCGGAACAGTACTTC. Amino acid sequence: CASSYTSAEQYF.

The V call is TRBV11-3, the J call TRBJ1-1; D unresolved. Germline lookup yields CDR1 SGHNT and CDR2 YENEEA. The V gene lost 2 bases and the J gene lost 7 bases, with 14 bases spanning the gap. CDR3 length: 14 residues. The CDR3 nucleotides are TGTGCCAGCAGCTTAAAGTCGGTGGGCCGTGAAGCTTTCTTT. Its protein is CASSLKSVGREAFF.

The V gene is TRBV9, the J gene TRBJ1-1; a weak D match, TRBD1 (5 bases). CDR1 SGDLS and CDR2 YYNGEE come from the germline V gene. The CDR3 is 15 amino acids. Trimming took 4 bases from V and 3 from J, leaving 16 bases between them. The CDR3 is CASSPRDGGDTEAFF. The CDR3 bases are TGTGCCAGCAGCCCGAGAGACGGGGGTGACACTGAAGCTTTCTTT.

In its sample, this clone was seen once. Other DNA sequences in this sample translate to the same CDR3. The chain is built from TRBV3-1 (or the pseudogene TRBV3-2) and TRBJ1-5, with D uncertain. The germline gives CDR1 LGHDT, CDR2 YNNKEL (reference sequence). V was pared by 1 base and J by 2 bases, with 6 bases between. This CDR3 has 14 amino acids. The CDR3 here is CASSQGLGNQPQHF. The CDR3 coding sequence is TGTGCCAGCAGCCAAGGTCTAGGCAATCAGCCCCAGCATTTT.

The V gene is TRBV29-1, the J gene TRBJ2-1; 9 bases are shared with TRBD1. CDR1 and CDR2 (germline): SQVTM, ANQGSEA. The ends lost 6 bases at V and 7 bases at J; junction bases unmatched: 10. The CDR3 contains 14 residues. CDR3 in DNA: TGCAGCGTAGCCCGGGACAGGGCCTCAAATGAGCAGTTCTTC. Amino acids: CSVARDRASNEQFF.

The chain couples TRBV10-3 to TRBJ2-1, with D possibly being TRBD2 (5 bases). V dropped 0 bases and J dropped 8 bases, with 11 bases sitting between them. The germline V gene has CDR1 ENHRY and CDR2 SYGVKD. This CDR3 is 14 amino acids long. CDR3 protein: CAISESLRGDEQFF. In nucleotides, the CDR3 is TGTGCCATCAGTGAGTCATTACGGGGTGATGAGCAGTTCTTC.

This chain uses TRBV19 with TRBJ1-5; a weak D match, TRBD1 (5 bases). The CDR3 consists of 13 residues. Per germline, CDR1 LNHDA and CDR2 SQIVND (reference sequence). V was trimmed by 7 bases and J by 6 bases, leaving 13 bases between them. DNA for the CDR3: TGTGCCAGTACCCTGGGGGGTACTCAGCCCCAGCATTTT. Protein: CASTLGGTQPQHF.

The rearrangement uses TRBV7-8 and TRBJ2-7; TRBD1 aligns across 9 bases. From germline, CDR1 is SGHVS and CDR2 FQNEAQ. V gave up 5 bases and J gave up 3 bases; unmatched junction bases: 8. The CDR3 extends over 15 amino acids. Here the CDR3 DNA reads TGTGCCAGCAGCACGCCGGGACAGGGATTCTACGAGCAGTACTTC. Protein product: CASSTPGQGFYEQYF.

V gene TRBV24-1 combines with J gene TRBJ2-5, with 11 bases fitting TRBD2. The junction had 4 bases not matched to a gene; V was cut back by 3 bases and J by 5 bases. Germline V CDR1 and CDR2: KGHDR, SFDVKD. The CDR3 runs 15 residues. The CDR3 DNA reads TGTGCCACCAGTGATCCGCTAGCGGGAGGTGAGACCCAGTACTTC. This gives the protein CATSDPLAGGETQYF.

The rearrangement uses TRBV2 and TRBJ1-6; 9 positions match TRBD1. Germline loops: CDR1 SNHLY, CDR2 FYNNEI. The CDR3 extends over 18 amino acids. The J segment lost 3 bases and the V segment lost 7 bases, leaving 13 bases of the junction unmatched. As DNA, the CDR3 is TGTGCCAGCACCAGACAGGGGGGGAACCGTATCTATAATTCACCCCTCCACTTT. It yields the protein CASTRQGGNRIYNSPLHF.

This clone has a single count. The rearrangement links TRBV19 to TRBJ2-2; 8 nucleotides agree with TRBD2. The CDR3 covers 16 residues. The V and J ends lost 7 bases and 7 bases, in that order; junction bases with no gene match: 14. The germline V gene encodes CDR1 LNHDA and CDR2 SQIVND (reference sequence). CDR3 nucleotides: TGTGCCAGTACCCCCGGGGAGAGCGGGAGTCACGGGGAGCTGTTTTTT. Residues: CASTPGESGSHGELFF.

V and J are TRBV29-1 and TRBJ2-7; 7 bases align to TRBD1. The CDR3 is 21 residues long. With 3 bases clipped from V and 2 bases from J, the junction kept 28 bases outside the gene matches. CDR1 SQVTM and CDR2 ANQGSEA come from the germline V gene. The CDR3 DNA sequence: TGCAGCGTTGAGCCTACAGGGGCCCGCGTGTGTTGGTCCGCCGAGACCTACGAGCAGTACTTC. This encodes CSVEPTGARVCWSAETYEQYF.

This chain links TRBV30 with TRBJ1-5; the match to TRBD1 covers 8 bases. Germline assignment: CDR1 GTSNPN and CDR2 SVGIG (reference sequence). V dropped 2 bases and J dropped 3; count of bases not matched to a gene: 3. The CDR3 sequence is 14 residues long. CDR3 nucleotides: TGTGCCTGGAGTCAGGGACAGGTCAATCAGCCCCAGCATTTT. Its translation is CAWSQGQVNQPQHF.

This chain uses TRBV3-1 (or the pseudogene TRBV3-2) with TRBJ1-3; perhaps TRBD1 as D (5 bases). The CDR3 runs to 15 residues. Germline assignment: CDR1 LGHDT and CDR2 YNNKEL (reference sequence). The V and J ends lost 4 bases and 2 bases respectively, with 12 bases between them. The CDR3 sequence: CASSLRQYPGNTIYF. CDR3 DNA: TGTGCCAGCAGCCTACGACAGTATCCTGGAAACACCATATATTTT.

The chain links TRBV7-2 to TRBJ1-1; D is ambiguous. Germline lookup yields CDR1 SGHTA and CDR2 FQGNSA. Trimming pared 0 bases from V and 5 bases from J, leaving 13 bases between. The CDR3 length is 15 residues. The CDR3 loop reads CASSLAGQGRTEAFF. DNA of the CDR3: TGTGCCAGCAGCTTAGCGGGTCAAGGGAGGACTGAAGCTTTCTTT.

Concerning this clone itself: Other DNA sequences of this sample code for an identical CDR3. The chain links TRBV7-3 to TRBJ2-3; D might be TRBD1 (6 bases). Trimming pared 5 bases from V and 6 bases from J, leaving 12 bases between. From germline, CDR1 is SGHTA and CDR2 FQGTGA. This CDR3 comprises 13 residues. CDR3 sequence (DNA): TGTGCCAGCAGCCCGACAGGAGCCGATACGCAGTATTTT. Translating gives CASSPTGADTQYF.

Turning to this clone: In the same sample, other DNA sequences code for this CDR3. This chain links TRBV5-1 with TRBJ1-1; a weak D match, TRBD1 (6 bases). V was cut by 2 bases and J by 0 bases, with 8 bases left in between. This CDR3 contains 14 residues. Germline V gives CDR1 SGHRS, CDR2 YFSETQ. The DNA of the CDR3 is TGCGCCAGCAGCTTTCGGGACATGAACACTGAAGCTTTCTTT. It yields the protein CASSFRDMNTEAFF.

This chain connects TRBV27 to TRBJ1-1; the D is unclear. The ends were cut back, 6 bases at V and 0 bases at J, with 11 bases in the middle. The CDR3 runs 14 residues. In germline, CDR1 is MNHEY, CDR2 SMNVEV (reference sequence). The CDR3 spells CASRRVALNTEAFF. The CDR3 DNA reads TGTGCCAGCAGGAGGGTCGCCCTGAACACTGAAGCTTTCTTT.

The chain links TRBV6-6 to TRBJ2-7; 10 positions match TRBD1. The CDR3 spans 15 residues. Germline V gives CDR1 MNHNY, CDR2 SVGAGI (reference sequence). After removal of 5 bases from V and 3 bases from J, the junction contained 7 bases not matched to a gene. The CDR3 spells CASSPPGQGLYEQYF. Written as DNA, the CDR3 is TGTGCCAGCAGTCCACCGGGACAGGGGCTCTACGAGCAGTACTTC.